The 7 T cell receptor beta chains presented below share a single source sample, sequenced in a study of T cell responses to AZD1222 COVID-19 vaccine. The assay was immunoSEQ multiplex PCR, and TCRdb's table has in-frame clones only and misses some. The sample has around 120,000 clones; roughly 87% are singletons. This sample comprised peripheral blood, obtained on day 0 of AZD1222 vaccination. Source of these receptors: an adult in good health.

The chain uses TRBV7-8 and TRBJ2-4; 9 nucleotides line up with TRBD2. Per the germline V gene, CDR1 is SGHVS and CDR2 is FQNEAQ. V shed 8 bases and J 4 bases; nucleotides not matched to a gene: 6. The length of the CDR3 is 14 residues. DNA for the CDR3: TGTGCCAGCGCCCAGGCGGGAGGGAAAAACATTCAGTACTTC. Protein: CASAQAGGKNIQYF.

The genes are TRBV6-5 and TRBJ1-1, with 7 bases lining up with TRBD1. The CDR3 covers 13 residues. V shed 0 bases, J shed 12 bases, and the junction held 7 bases outside the gene matches. Germline-derived CDR1 and CDR2 are MNHEY and SVGAGI. CDR3 sequence reads: CASSYSRGHASFF. In nucleotides, the CDR3 is TGTGCCAGCAGTTACTCTAGGGGGCATGCGTCTTTCTTT.

A word on this clone: A junction boundary mismatches the germline segment, possibly from a read error. The chain joins TRBV4-1 to TRBJ2-1, with D perhaps matching TRBD2 (6 bases). Germline V CDR1 and CDR2: MGHRA, YSYEKL. This CDR3 comprises 16 residues. CDR3 nucleotides: TGCGCCAGCAGCAAAGAATACGGGAGCAGCTACAATGAGCAGTTCTTC. Translated: CASSKEYGSSYNEQFF.

This chain uses TRBV3-1 (or the pseudogene TRBV3-2) with TRBJ2-3, with 12 bases identical to TRBD2. This CDR3 is built from 16 residues. The germline gives CDR1 LGHDT, CDR2 YNNKEL (reference sequence). The junction had 7 bases not matched to a gene; V was cut back by 6 bases and J by 3 bases. The CDR3 spells CASRRGGTSGTDTQYF. As DNA, the CDR3 is TGTGCCAGCAGAAGGGGGGGGACTAGCGGGACAGATACGCAGTATTTT.

The chain employs TRBV5-1 and TRBJ1-3; TRBD1 is a possible D gene (6 bases). CDR3 length equals 15 residues. Germline V gives CDR1 SGHRS, CDR2 YFSETQ. With 2 bases removed from V and 0 bases from J, the gap between germline ends came to 9 bases. The CDR3 here is CASSLQGDSGNTIYF. Written as DNA, the CDR3 is TGCGCCAGCAGCTTACAGGGCGACTCTGGAAACACCATATATTTT.

The V gene is TRBV7-6, the J gene TRBJ2-2; 8 bases are a match to TRBD1. With 6 bases clipped from V and 3 bases from J, the junction kept 6 bases outside the gene matches. CDR1 is SGHVS and CDR2 is FNYEAQ in the germline V gene. The CDR3 is 15 amino acids. CDR3: CASRAGGLDTGELFF. CDR3 DNA sequence: TGTGCCAGCAGGGCAGGGGGCTTGGACACCGGGGAGCTGTTTTTT. Filled out from reference TRBV7-6 and TRBJ2-2, the complete variable domain reads GAGVSQSPRYKVTKRGQDVALRCDPISGHVSLYWYRQALGQGPEFLTYFNYEAQQDKSGLPNDRFSAERPEGSISTLTIQRTEQRDSAMYRCASRAGGLDTGELFFGEGSRLTVL.

The chain carries TRBV28 and TRBJ2-3; possible D gene TRBD1, 6 bases. The V and J ends lost 5 bases and 5 bases respectively, with 11 bases between them. The CDR3 has 13 amino acids. Germline values: CDR1 MDHEN, CDR2 SYDVKM. The CDR3 reads CASSEQGRDTQYF. CDR3 coding DNA: TGTGCCAGCAGTGAACAGGGAAGAGATACGCAGTATTTT.